The TCR beta chain under discussion was sequenced for a study of regulatory T cells in long-lasting Graves disease. Findings and limits, study-wide: Newly diagnosed patients shared 950 to 1,000 public clonotypes; persistent patients shared a few thousand. Repertoires from persistent disease leaned toward TRBV28, TRBJ1-2 and TRBJ2-5.

The sample holds many counts of this clonotype. Antigen unknown. Arm-PCR of CDR3 regions with iRepertoire HTBI primers generated TCR beta libraries. Via MiXCR, TCRdb re-called the multiplex PCR reads, giving one row per CDR3 protein. This sample has 350,000 to 550,000 distinct CDR3 sequences, with 14% to 15% found just once. The V segment lost 2 bases and the J segment 4 bases; nucleotides outside the gene matches: 8. Germline V lookup: CDR1 MGHRA, CDR2 YSYEKL. The CDR3 runs to 16 residues. Regarding time point: newly diagnosed GD, antithyroid drugs for less than 3 months. Isolated PBMC RNA provided the starting material for the TCR library. A peripheral blood sample, around 8.6 milliliters in volume, was drawn into EDTA tubes. The same data also went into a second study, on T cells in Graves' hyperthyroidism and ophthalmopathy.

This rearrangement joins TRBV4-1 to TRBJ2-3; 8 nucleotides agree with TRBD2. The TCR sequence derives from a woman under 40 with Graves disease. Material: peripheral blood mononuclear cells (PBMCs), obtained at new diagnosis, from a patient treated with antithyroid drugs. The CDR3 DNA reads as TGCGCCAGCAGCCAATCAACGGGAGGGCCCGCAGATACGCAGTATTTT. Translated: CASSQSTGGPADTQYF.